The 27 T cell receptor beta chains below come from one sample, sequenced in a study of blood T cell repertoires in COVID-19. Measured with immunoSEQ multiplex PCR; TCRdb has only the in-frame clones, and not every one. The table has about 69,000 clones, around 90% seen once. Sample: peripheral blood. The receptors were sampled from a man aged 45-60 years with acute or convalescent COVID-19.

The rearrangement links TRBV5-1 to TRBJ2-1, with D possibly TRBD2 on 5 matching bases. Trimming cost V 3 bases and J 5 bases, with 15 bases left between them. The CDR3 runs to 15 residues. Germline assignment: CDR1 SGHRS and CDR2 YFSETQ. The CDR3 coding sequence is TGCGCCAGCAGCTCACCCGGGCTAGCCGACAATGAGCAGTTCTTC. It specifies CASSSPGLADNEQFF.

The genes are TRBV11-2 and TRBJ1-1; 8 nucleotides align to TRBD1. This CDR3 has 15 amino acids. Germline trimming cut 0 bases from V and 3 bases from J; bases unmatched to any gene: 3. Germline assignment: CDR1 SGHAT and CDR2 FQNNGV. CDR3 protein: CASSLERDRYTEAFF. CDR3 DNA sequence: TGTGCCAGCAGCTTAGAAAGGGACAGGTACACTGAAGCTTTCTTT. The whole variable domain, filled in from reference TRBV11-2 and TRBJ1-1, reads EAGVAQSPRYKIIEKRQSVAFWCNPISGHATLYWYQQILGQGPKLLIQFQNNGVVDDSQLPKDRFSAERLKGVDSTLKIQPAKLEDSAVYLCASSLERDRYTEAFFGQGTRLTVV.

This clone has just a few counts. The V and J genes are TRBV6-2 or TRBV6-3 and TRBJ1-5, with D unclear. This CDR3 comprises 12 residues. Germline V gene data show CDR1 as MNHEY and CDR2 as SVGEGT. The germline V and J ends were trimmed by 5 bases and 4 bases, with 6 bases remaining between them. The CDR3 region has the DNA TGTGCCAGCAGTCGGGGAAATCAGCCCCAGCATTTT. This encodes CASSRGNQPQHF.

V gene TRBV15 combines with J gene TRBJ1-2, with D perhaps TRBD1 (5 bases). CDR3 size: 15 residues. Trimming took 0 bases from V and 8 from J, leaving 16 bases between them. Germline CDR1 LNHNV, CDR2 YYDKDF (reference sequence). CDR3 amino acids: CATSRDYDTGHGYTF. The CDR3 DNA reads TGTGCCACCAGCAGAGATTACGATACAGGTCACGGCTACACCTTC.

In its sample, this clone was seen once. The chain recombines TRBV7-2 with TRBJ2-7; 9 bases are shared with TRBD1. Trimming at V came to 4 bases and at J to 1 base, leaving 2 bases not matched to a gene. Germline V gene sequence: CDR1 SGHTA, CDR2 FQGNSA. CDR3 length equals 14 residues. In DNA form, the CDR3 reads TGTGCCAGCAGCTCGGACAGGGGTTCCTACGAGCAGTACTTC. Its translation is CASSSDRGSYEQYF.

The genes are TRBV12-5 and TRBJ2-5; D might be TRBD2 (5 bases). This CDR3 spans 17 amino acids. Germline-derived CDR1 and CDR2 are LGHNT and FRNRAP. V lost 2 bases to trimming and J lost 0 bases, with 16 bases between them. CDR3 loop: CASGLSSGGGYQETQYF. The DNA for the CDR3 is TGTGCTAGTGGTTTGTCCTCGGGCGGCGGGTACCAAGAGACCCAGTACTTC.

This clone was seen only once. The chain links TRBV19 to TRBJ1-2; 7 bases line up with TRBD1. The germline V gene has CDR1 LNHDA and CDR2 SQIVND (reference sequence). The CDR3 spans 12 residues. With 5 bases clipped from V and 6 bases from J, the junction kept 3 bases outside the gene matches. The CDR3 DNA reads as TGTGCCAGTAGTCCTGGGACAGATGGCTACACCTTC. This codes for CASSPGTDGYTF.

The V call is TRBV6-5, the J call TRBJ2-4; 8 nucleotides align to TRBD1. The CDR3 has 15 residues. V gave up 4 bases and J gave up 8 bases; unmatched junction bases: 10. CDR1 is MNHEY and CDR2 is SVGAGI in the germline V gene. The CDR3 DNA reads as TGTGCCAGCAGTTCGGCAGGGGGCCTGGGGTACATTCAGTACTTC. Its translation: CASSSAGGLGYIQYF.

This clone turned up a few times. The rearrangement uses TRBV7-7 and TRBJ1-4; 7 bases agree with TRBD1. The J segment lost 0 bases and the V segment lost 5 bases, leaving 9 bases of the junction unmatched. Germline CDR1 SSHAT, CDR2 FNYEAQ (reference sequence). This CDR3 has 17 amino acids. CDR3 nucleotide sequence: TGTGCCAGCAGCCATCCCGTCCAGGGGGCAACTAATGAAAAACTGTTTTTT. Translated, it gives CASSHPVQGATNEKLFF.

This clone showed up just a few times. The chain combines TRBV7-9 with TRBJ2-2, with a tentative D call TRBD2 (6 bases). The CDR3 is made up of 13 amino acids. The germline V gene encodes CDR1 SEHNR and CDR2 FQNEAQ (reference sequence). V was clipped by 2 bases and J by 10 bases, with 11 bases between them. For the CDR3, the DNA is TGTGCCAGCAGCTTACGGGAGCGAGTGGAGCTGTTTTTT. Residues: CASSLRERVELFF. The full variable domain, with the rest looked up from reference TRBV7-9 and TRBJ2-2, is DTGVSQNPRHKITKRGQNVTFRCDPISEHNRLYWYRQTLGQGPEFLTYFQNEAQLEKSRLLSDRFSAERPKGSFSTLEIQRTEQGDSAMYLCASSLRERVELFFGEGSRLTVL.

This CDR3 is CATIAEGQNEKLFF. The CDR3 coding sequence is TGCGCCACCATAGCCGAGGGACAAAATGAAAAACTGTTTTTT. The rearrangement joins TRBV5-1 to TRBJ1-4, with D tentatively TRBD1 (6 bases). V was trimmed by 9 bases and J by 5 bases, leaving 17 bases between them. The germline V gene has CDR1 SGHRS and CDR2 YFSETQ. The CDR3 covers 14 residues.

This sequence joins TRBV5-1 and TRBJ1-6, with a tentative D call TRBD1 (6 bases). The length of the CDR3 is 15 residues. Trimming took 0 bases from V and 7 from J, leaving 11 bases between them. Looked up from germline, CDR1 is SGHRS and CDR2 is YFSETQ. CDR3 protein: CASSLGPGENSPLHF. Here the CDR3 DNA reads TGCGCCAGCAGCTTGGGGCCAGGGGAGAATTCACCCCTCCACTTT.

V and J are TRBV5-4 and TRBJ1-2, with a weak D call TRBD1 (6 bases). This CDR3 has 13 amino acids. The germline gives CDR1 SGHNT, CDR2 YYREEE (reference sequence). The V gene lost 1 base and the J gene lost 6 bases, with 10 bases spanning the gap. The CDR3 nucleotides read TGTGCCAGCAGCTTGCACAGGGTCGATGGCTACACCTTC. Amino acid sequence: CASSLHRVDGYTF. Based on the CDR3 plus reference TRBV5-4 and TRBJ1-2, the full variable domain is ETGVTQSPTHLIKTRGQQVTLRCSSQSGHNTVSWYQQALGQGPQFIFQYYREEENGRGNFPPRFSGLQFPNYSSELNVNALELDDSALYLCASSLHRVDGYTFGSGTRLTVV.

The rearrangement uses TRBV2 and TRBJ1-2, with a tentative D call TRBD1 (5 bases). Trimming stripped 7 bases from V and 2 bases from J, with 14 bases between. CDR3 length equals 14 residues. CDR1 and CDR2 (germline): SNHLY, FYNNEI. The CDR3 protein is CASKFGQGNYGYTF. The DNA for the CDR3 is TGTGCCAGCAAGTTTGGGCAGGGAAACTATGGCTACACCTTC.

The chain recombines TRBV30 with TRBJ1-6; TRBD1 matches 7 bases. The CDR3 runs 13 residues. V lost 5 bases, J lost 7 bases, and 5 bases stayed unmatched. Germline V lookup: CDR1 GTSNPN, CDR2 SVGIG (reference sequence). The CDR3 loop reads CAWDDRENSPLHF. DNA for the CDR3: TGTGCCTGGGATGACAGGGAGAATTCACCCCTCCACTTT.

V is TRBV21-1 and J is TRBJ1-2; the D call TRBD1 from the table was never checked on the DNA. TRBV21-1 constitutes a pseudogene. The CDR3 loop spans 15 amino acids. CDR3 protein: CASSKLPDSLYGYTF. The DNA of the CDR3 is TGTGCCAGCAGCAAACTCCCCGACAGTCTCTATGGCTACACCTTC.

V usage is TRBV5-5 and J usage is TRBJ2-7; D uncertain. Germline loops: CDR1 SGHKS, CDR2 YYEKEE (reference sequence). V gave up 0 bases and J gave up 2 bases, with 9 bases separating them. This CDR3 has 14 amino acids. This chain's CDR3 is CASSLAWQTYEQYF. The CDR3 DNA is TGTGCCAGCAGCTTGGCTTGGCAAACCTACGAGCAGTACTTC. The whole variable domain, filled in from reference TRBV5-5 and TRBJ2-7, reads DAGVTQSPTHLIKTRGQQVTLRCSPISGHKSVSWYQQVLGQGPQFIFQYYEKEERGRGNFPDRFSARQFPNYSSELNVNALLLGDSALYLCASSLAWQTYEQYFGPGTRLTVT.

This rearrangement joins TRBV19 to TRBJ2-6, with 10 bases fitting TRBD1. Per germline, CDR1 LNHDA and CDR2 SQIVND (reference sequence). With 5 bases clipped from V and 4 bases from J, the junction kept 11 bases outside the gene matches. The CDR3 extends over 18 amino acids. Written as DNA, the CDR3 is TGTGCCAGTAGTCCTTCCCCGGGACAGGGGTCCGGGGCCAACGTCCTGACTTTC. Translated: CASSPSPGQGSGANVLTF.

This clone was recorded a few times. This chain uses TRBV7-2 with TRBJ1-5; D might be TRBD1 (5 bases). Germline V lookup: CDR1 SGHTA, CDR2 FQGNSA. V dropped 2 bases and J dropped 6 bases, with 14 bases sitting between them. The CDR3 has 15 residues. The CDR3 DNA reads TGTGCCAGCAGCTTACACGGGCAGGGAGGTCAGCCCCAGCATTTT. It yields the protein CASSLHGQGGQPQHF.

The chain carries TRBV15 and TRBJ2-7; D not resolved. This CDR3 region has 14 residues. CDR1 is LNHNV, CDR2 YYDKDF, per germline (reference sequence). V was pared by 0 bases and J by 9 bases, with 15 bases between. The CDR3 spells CATSRDRTLSGQYF. CDR3 DNA sequence: TGTGCCACCAGCAGAGATCGCACTCTCTCCGGGCAGTACTTC.

The V and J genes are TRBV6-5 and TRBJ2-1; 10 bases fit TRBD1. The junction had 9 bases not matched to a gene; V was cut back by 6 bases and J by 7 bases. This CDR3 is 15 amino acids long. Germline values: CDR1 MNHEY, CDR2 SVGAGI. The CDR3 spells CASRPDRGPGNEQFF. The CDR3 nucleotides are TGTGCCAGCAGGCCCGACAGGGGGCCGGGAAATGAGCAGTTCTTC.

This chain links TRBV7-9 with TRBJ2-7; maybe TRBD2 (6 bases). In germline, CDR1 is SEHNR, CDR2 FQNEAQ (reference sequence). V lost 3 bases, J lost 2 bases, and 14 bases lay in between. The CDR3 runs to 15 residues. DNA of the CDR3: TGTGCCAGCAGCTTCGGCGGGACCCAGACCTACGAGCAGTACTTC. Encoded protein: CASSFGGTQTYEQYF.

The rearrangement joins TRBV3-1 (or the pseudogene TRBV3-2) to TRBJ1-2; no reliable D call. The CDR3 has 13 amino acids. The V gene lost 3 bases and the J gene lost 7 bases, with 12 bases spanning the gap. Germline V lookup: CDR1 LGHDT, CDR2 YNNKEL (reference sequence). The chain's CDR3 is CASSQRPESGYTF. CDR3 DNA: TGTGCCAGCAGCCAGAGGCCGGAGAGTGGCTACACCTTC.

The table lists this clone with a count of one. The J gene is TRBJ1-1, the V gene TRBV18; 11 nucleotides agree with TRBD1. The V segment lost 3 bases and the J segment 4 bases; nucleotides outside the gene matches: 7. Germline assignment: CDR1 KGHSH and CDR2 LQKENI. This CDR3 is 16 amino acids long. CDR3 region: CASSPRTGGVGTEAFF. The CDR3 DNA reads as TGTGCCAGCTCACCTCGGACAGGGGGCGTAGGCACTGAAGCTTTCTTT.

V and J are TRBV24-1 and TRBJ1-1; 9 nucleotides line up with TRBD1. CDR1 KGHDR and CDR2 SFDVKD come from the germline V gene. The V gene end was trimmed by 4 bases and the J gene end by 5 bases; junction bases not matched to a gene: 7. This CDR3 contains 15 residues. CDR3 nucleotide sequence: TGTGCCACCAGTGACGGGACAGGGAGGGGGACTGAAGCTTTCTTT. Amino acid sequence: CATSDGTGRGTEAFF.

V is TRBV30 and J is TRBJ2-3; 8 bases fit TRBD2. The CDR3 covers 16 residues. The germline gives CDR1 GTSNPN, CDR2 SVGIG (reference sequence). The V segment lost 0 bases and the J segment 3 bases; nucleotides outside the gene matches: 8. The CDR3 region is CAWSVGSGIGTDTQYF. The DNA of the CDR3 is TGTGCCTGGAGTGTAGGTAGCGGGATCGGGACAGATACGCAGTATTTT.

CDR3 region: CASSPGLGSDEQFF. CDR3 nucleotides: TGTGCCAGCTCACCAGGACTAGGATCGGATGAGCAGTTCTTC. The chain links TRBV18 to TRBJ2-1; 7 bases map to TRBD2. CDR3 size: 14 residues. Germline lookup yields CDR1 KGHSH and CDR2 LQKENI. V lost 2 bases and J lost 8; bases outside the gene matches: 6.